The rows below give T cell receptor beta chains drawn from one sample of a study of regulatory T cells in long-lasting Graves disease. TCRdb called the multiplex PCR reads again in MiXCR, with one record for every CDR3 protein. This table has roughly 610,000 distinct CDR3 sequences, 16% appearing once. A further study also used this sample, focusing on T cells in Graves' hyperthyroidism and ophthalmopathy.

This sample comprised peripheral blood mononuclear cells (PBMCs), obtained at new diagnosis, from a patient treated with antithyroid drugs. The receptor source for this set is a woman younger than 45 with Graves disease. CDR3s include the opening cysteine and the closing phenylalanine or tryptophan. A D gene is named only where the DNA matches it firmly. The size of a clone is reported for some rows only, either as once, few or many, or as a class for expanded clones.

v_gene	j_gene	abundance	d_gene	CDR3nt	CDR3aa
TRBV29-1	TRBJ1-6	many	.	TGCAGCGTTGTGGGGGAAGAGGGCTCACCCCTCCACTTT	CSVVGEEGSPLHF
TRBV5-1	TRBJ2-1	few	TRBD1	TGCGCCAGCAGCCAGGGGGCCAACAATGAGCAGTTCTTC	CASSQGANNEQFF
TRBV6-2/TRBV6-3	TRBJ1-5	many	.	TGTGCCAGCAGTTACTCGTGGCAGGGTGATCAGCCCCAGCATTTT	CASSYSWQGDQPQHF
TRBV25-1	TRBJ2-3	few	.	TGTGCCAGCAGCGAGGCTCTCACAGATACGCAGTATTTT	CASSEALTDTQYF
TRBV4-2	TRBJ1-6	.	.	TGTGCCAGCAGCCAAGAGGGCTCTGATTCACCCCTCCACTTT	CASSQEGSDSPLHF
TRBV9	TRBJ2-7	.	TRBD1	TGTGCCAGCAGCCAGTCGGACAGGGGGTGGGAGCAGTACTTC	CASSQSDRGWEQYF
TRBV28	TRBJ1-4	.	.	TGTGCCAGCAGTTTAGGACCCAGGGGAACTAATGAAAAACTGTTTTTT	CASSLGPRGTNEKLFF
TRBV7-2	TRBJ2-1	.	TRBD2	TGTGCCAGCAGCCGTTCGGGGGGAGTTGGTAATGAGCAGTTCTTC	CASSRSGGVGNEQFF
TRBV12-3/TRBV12-4	TRBJ2-7	many	TRBD2	TGTGCCAGCAGACGTATAGCGGGAGAATCCTACGAGCAGTACTTC	CASRRIAGESYEQYF
TRBV29-1	TRBJ1-4	many	TRBD1	TGCAGCGTTGCAACAGGGGGCGAAAAACTGTTTTTT	CSVATGGEKLFF
TRBV10-3	TRBJ2-7	many	.	TGTGCCATCAGTGATCAGATCTACGAGCAGTACTTC	CAISDQIYEQYF
TRBV2	TRBJ2-3	few	TRBD2	TGTGCCAGCAGCCCCTTGGGGGGGAGCAGGCAGTATTTT	CASSPLGGSRQYF
TRBV29-1	TRBJ2-7	many	.	TGCAGCGTTGGAGTAGATGGCGGCACCTACGAGCAGTACTTC	CSVGVDGGTYEQYF
TRBV20-1	TRBJ2-5	few	TRBD1	TGCAGTGCCACAGGGGCAGGCCAAGAGACCCAGTACTTC	CSATGAGQETQYF
TRBV25-1	TRBJ1-1	.	TRBD1	TGTGCCAGCAGTGAAAACAGGGGCAGAGAGAACACTGAAGCTTTCTTT	CASSENRGRENTEAFF
TRBV5-1	TRBJ1-4	few	TRBD1	TGCGCCAGCAGCAAAGACAGGGGGTCAGCGACTAATGAAAAACTGTTTTTT	CASSKDRGSATNEKLFF
TRBV12-3/TRBV12-4	TRBJ1-3	many	.	TGTGCCAGCAGTCCCTGGACAGCCACCTCTGGAAACACCATATATTTT	CASSPWTATSGNTIYF
TRBV18	TRBJ2-7	.	.	TGTGCCAGCTCACCTGGGACAAGAAGCTACGAGCAGTACTTC	CASSPGTRSYEQYF
TRBV6-1	TRBJ2-3	.	.	TGTGCCAGCACTCAGGCCTGGGGCACAGATACGCAGTATTTT	CASTQAWGTDTQYF
TRBV5-6	TRBJ2-3	many	TRBD2	TGTGCCAGCACTATAGCGGGAGGCGGCACAGATACGCAGTATTTT	CASTIAGGGTDTQYF
TRBV7-9	TRBJ2-1	few	.	TGTGCCAGCAGCTTAATTCGGTCTAGAACGAATGAGCAGTTCTTC	CASSLIRSRTNEQFF
TRBV24-1	TRBJ2-5	many	TRBD2	TGTGCCACCAGTGATCGCTCTACTAGCGGGAGACGGGAGACCCAGTACTTC	CATSDRSTSGRRETQYF
TRBV7-2	TRBJ2-7	few	TRBD2	TGTGCCAGCAGCCCCGGGACTAGAAACGAGCAGTACTTC	CASSPGTRNEQYF
TRBV6-5	TRBJ1-1	many	.	TGTGCCAGCAGTTCCCCTTACTTCAGCCGCGCTGAAGCTTTCTTT	CASSSPYFSRAEAFF
TRBV6-2/TRBV6-3	TRBJ2-7	.	TRBD1	TGTGCCACCGCGGACAGGGCTTACGAGCAGTACTTC	CATADRAYEQYF
TRBV7-2	TRBJ2-7	.	TRBD2	TGTGCCAGCAGCTTTCGGACTAGCGGAGGATCCGAGCAGTACTTC	CASSFRTSGGSEQYF
TRBV9	TRBJ1-1	.	.	TGTGCCAGCAGCGTAGGGCACAGCACTGAAGCTTTCTTT	CASSVGHSTEAFF
TRBV18	TRBJ2-3	few	.	TGTGCCAGCTCACCACCGTCCGTATTGGATACGCAGTATTTT	CASSPPSVLDTQYF
TRBV29-1	TRBJ2-1	.	TRBD2	TGCAGCGTTGAAGATGGGGGACTAGCGGGATCTAGCTCCTACAATGAGCAGTTCTTC	CSVEDGGLAGSSSYNEQFF
TRBV11-2	TRBJ2-7	many	.	TGTGCCAGCAGCTTAGGGAGGGGGTACGAGCAGTACTTC	CASSLGRGYEQYF
TRBV6-1	TRBJ1-1	many	.	TGTGCCAGCAGACCGAGAAGTCACACTGAAGCTTTCTTT	CASRPRSHTEAFF
TRBV6-1	TRBJ1-5	.	.	TGTGCCAGCAGTGAATTGGACGGACGGAATCAGCCCCAGCATTTT	CASSELDGRNQPQHF
TRBV11-2	TRBJ1-1	many	.	TGTGCCAGCAGCTACAGAAGCACTGAAGCTTTCTTT	CASSYRSTEAFF
TRBV28	TRBJ2-1	few	.	TGTGCCAGCAGTTTACCGGGAGAAATGGTCTATGAGCAGTTCTTC	CASSLPGEMVYEQFF
TRBV5-1	TRBJ2-3	many	.	TGCGCCAGCAGCTTGGACGGCCAGGGAAGCACAGATACGCAGTATTTT	CASSLDGQGSTDTQYF
TRBV29-1	TRBJ1-1	.	.	TGCAGCGGATATGGGAACACTGAAGCTTTCTTT	CSGYGNTEAFF
TRBV29-1	TRBJ1-2	.	.	TGCAGCATCGCCCCCGGGCCCCTCGGTGGCTACACCTTC	CSIAPGPLGGYTF
TRBV12-3/TRBV12-4	TRBJ1-5	many	.	TGTGCCAGCAGTTCCGATAGCAATCAGCCCCAGCATTTT	CASSSDSNQPQHF
TRBV11-2	TRBJ2-7	many	TRBD2	TGTGCCAGCAGCTTCCCTAGCGGGAGAAGCTCCTACGAGCAGTACTTC	CASSFPSGRSSYEQYF
TRBV5-6	TRBJ2-1	.	.	TGTGCCAGCAGTATACGGAGGGGATACAATGAGCAGTTCTTC	CASSIRRGYNEQFF
TRBV30	TRBJ2-1	few	TRBD2	TGTGCCTGGAGCCCCGGGCGGGAGAGGGGATACAATGAGCAGTTCTTC	CAWSPGRERGYNEQFF
TRBV28	TRBJ1-2	many	.	TGTGCCAGCAGCCCGGCGGACTATGGCTACACCTTC	CASSPADYGYTF
TRBV2	TRBJ1-1	.	.	TGTGCCACTACGGGGTGGGGAGAAGCTTTCTTT	CATTGWGEAFF
TRBV2	TRBJ2-6	.	.	TGTGCCAGCAGGGAAGTTGGGGCCAACGTCCTGACTTTC	CASREVGANVLTF
TRBV6-1	TRBJ2-2	many	TRBD2	TGTGCCAGCAGGGGACTAGCGGGAGGCACCGGGGAGCTGTTTTTT	CASRGLAGGTGELFF
TRBV20-1	TRBJ1-1	many	.	TGCAGTGCTAGTACGGGGCCCACTGAAGCTTTCTTT	CSASTGPTEAFF
TRBV12-3/TRBV12-4	TRBJ2-7	many	TRBD2	TGTGCCAGCAGTTGGGGAAACCTTCTAGCGGGAGGTATCTACGAGCAGTACTTC	CASSWGNLLAGGIYEQYF
TRBV12-3/TRBV12-4	TRBJ2-5	many	TRBD1	TGTGCCAGCAGTTTTCGGGAAGGGGGCGCGACCCAGTACTTC	CASSFREGGATQYF
TRBV5-6	TRBJ1-1	few	.	TGTGCCAGCACCCTGAGGGGGAGCACTGAAGCTTTCTTT	CASTLRGSTEAFF
TRBV15	TRBJ2-7	few	TRBD2	TGTGCCACCAGCAAGAGAGCGGGAGGGTCCTACGAGCAGTACTTC	CATSKRAGGSYEQYF
TRBV2	TRBJ2-4	.	TRBD1	TGTGCCAGCAGTGAAATGGTGACAGGGTTAGCCAAAAACATTCAGTACTTC	CASSEMVTGLAKNIQYF
TRBV12-3/TRBV12-4	TRBJ1-1	.	.	TGTGCCAGCAGTTCACTTCGCGGGGCCACTGAAGCTTTCTTT	CASSSLRGATEAFF
TRBV3-1	TRBJ1-1	few	.	TGTGCCAGCAGCCAAGGATTCAGCGGGAGTGAAGCTTTCTTT	CASSQGFSGSEAFF
TRBV4-1	TRBJ2-7	many	.	TGCGCCAGCAGCCAAGAGCCGGACGGTCCCTACGAGCAGTACTTC	CASSQEPDGPYEQYF
TRBV19	TRBJ2-1	few	.	TGTGCCAGTAGTATCTCAGGCATAGGGACCTACAATGAGCAGTTCTTC	CASSISGIGTYNEQFF